These T cell receptor beta chains were read from a single sample in a study of response to subunit inactivated influenza vaccine. TCRdb passed the RT-PCR reads through MiXCR, listing each CDR3 protein once. The repertoire holds 540,000 or so distinct CDR3 sequences, with approximately 13% as singletons. The source was PBMCs from blood, collected about 6 weeks after vaccination. Receptors originate from a man in his forties or fifties who received an inactivated influenza vaccine. Each CDR3 is given with its conserved first and last residue. Each record gives: D gene, J gene, clone size, V gene, CDR3 DNA, CDR3 protein. The D gene is left open where the match is weak. Clone size is given for some rows only: seen once, a few or many times, or a class if the clone is expanded.

D: .; J: TRBJ2-1; size: few; V: TRBV6-1; DNA: TGTGCCAGCAGAATGACACCTTACAATGAGCAGTTCTTC; CDR3: CASRMTPYNEQFF
D: .; J: TRBJ2-2; size: many; V: TRBV10-3; DNA: TGTGCCATCAGTACAGGGCGTAACACCGGGGAGCTGTTTTTT; CDR3: CAISTGRNTGELFF
D: TRBD2; J: TRBJ2-1; size: .; V: TRBV4-1; DNA: TGCGCCAGCAGCCACCTGCTAGCGGGAGATTTGGGAAAAGAGCAGTTCTTC; CDR3: CASSHLLAGDLGKEQFF
D: TRBD2; J: TRBJ2-3; size: few; V: TRBV11-1; DNA: TGTGCCAGCAGCCCCGAGGGTCTAGCGGGGGGGCCGACAGATACGCAGTATTTT; CDR3: CASSPEGLAGGPTDTQYF
D: TRBD1; J: TRBJ2-2; size: .; V: TRBV7-9; DNA: TGTGCCAGCAGCTTAGGACAGGGGACGAACACCGGGGAGCTGTTTTTT; CDR3: CASSLGQGTNTGELFF
D: .; J: TRBJ1-1; size: few; V: TRBV20-1; DNA: TGCAGTACCCCGGGGGGAAACACTGAAGCTTTCTTT; CDR3: CSTPGGNTEAFF
D: .; J: TRBJ2-7; size: many; V: TRBV10-3; DNA: TGTGCCATCAGGCCCCACGGGGGTACCTACGAGCAGTACTTC; CDR3: CAIRPHGGTYEQYF
D: .; J: TRBJ2-7; size: .; V: TRBV5-4; DNA: TGTGCCAGCAGCTGGGGAGGGCAGGGGGGCCACGAGCAGTACTTC; CDR3: CASSWGGQGGHEQYF
D: TRBD2; J: TRBJ2-1; size: many; V: TRBV7-3; DNA: TGTGCCAGCAGCCCTTCTAGCGGGGCCTACAATGAGCAGTTCTTC; CDR3: CASSPSSGAYNEQFF
D: TRBD2; J: TRBJ2-1; size: few; V: TRBV4-2; DNA: TGTGCCAGCAGCCCAGGACTAGCGGGGGGAAGCTCCTACAATGAGCAGTTCTTC; CDR3: CASSPGLAGGSSYNEQFF
D: .; J: TRBJ2-1; size: few; V: TRBV3-1; DNA: TGTGCCAGCAGCCAAGGGACACCCTACAATGAGCAGTTCTTC; CDR3: CASSQGTPYNEQFF
D: .; J: TRBJ2-3; size: few; V: TRBV24-1; DNA: TGTGCCACCAGTGATTCCTTCCCCAAACCCGGACAGAGGGACACAGATACGCAGTATTTT; CDR3: CATSDSFPKPGQRDTDTQYF
D: .; J: TRBJ2-3; size: few; V: TRBV10-3; DNA: TGTGCCATCAGTGAAGGAGGAGATACACAGTATTTT; CDR3: CAISEGGDTQYF
D: TRBD2; J: TRBJ2-1; size: .; V: TRBV2; DNA: TGTGCCAGCAGTGAAAGCGGGGGCCTTCCTAATGAGCAGTTCTTC; CDR3: CASSESGGLPNEQFF
D: TRBD1; J: TRBJ1-2; size: .; V: TRBV12-3/TRBV12-4; DNA: TGTGCCACCGGGACAGCATATGGCTACACCTTC; CDR3: CATGTAYGYTF
D: .; J: TRBJ2-3; size: many; V: TRBV7-9; DNA: TGTGCCAGCAGCTTATCATTCGGAGGGCCTGATACGCAGTATTTT; CDR3: CASSLSFGGPDTQYF
D: TRBD1; J: TRBJ2-2; size: .; V: TRBV5-6; DNA: TGTGCCAGCATCGAGACAGGGGGCTACACCGGGGAGCTGTTTTTT; CDR3: CASIETGGYTGELFF
D: .; J: TRBJ2-7; size: few; V: TRBV4-3; DNA: TGCGCCAGCAGCCAAGATTACGAGACGGTCTACGAGCAGTACTTC; CDR3: CASSQDYETVYEQYF
D: .; J: TRBJ2-7; size: many; V: TRBV12-3/TRBV12-4; DNA: TGTGCCAGCAGTTTAGTAGTGACCCATGGGTACGAGCAGTACTTC; CDR3: CASSLVVTHGYEQYF
D: TRBD1; J: TRBJ2-7; size: .; V: TRBV5-1; DNA: TGCGCCAGCAGCATCGGACAGGTAGTCCACGAGCAGTACTTC; CDR3: CASSIGQVVHEQYF
D: TRBD1; J: TRBJ2-4; size: few; V: TRBV7-9; DNA: TGTGCCAGCAGCCCCACAGGGGGCAAAAACATTCAGTACTTC; CDR3: CASSPTGGKNIQYF
D: .; J: TRBJ2-7; size: .; V: TRBV4-2; DNA: TGTGCCAGCAGCCAAGAGAAAGGTCGGGGCTACGAGCAGTACTTC; CDR3: CASSQEKGRGYEQYF
D: .; J: TRBJ2-1; size: many; V: TRBV20-1; DNA: TGCAGTGCTAGAGATTTTAATGGCTATGAGCAGTTCTTC; CDR3: CSARDFNGYEQFF
D: .; J: TRBJ1-1; size: few; V: TRBV11-2; DNA: TGTGCCAGCAGCTCCGCGAGTGGGACTGAAGCTTTCTTT; CDR3: CASSSASGTEAFF
D: TRBD1; J: TRBJ1-1; size: .; V: TRBV5-1; DNA: TGCGCCAGCAGCTTGCGTATGGACAGGGGCACTGAAGCTTTCTTT; CDR3: CASSLRMDRGTEAFF
D: .; J: TRBJ2-1; size: .; V: TRBV7-9; DNA: TGTGCCAGCAGCTCAAGCGGGCTTTCCTACAATGAGCAGTTCTTC; CDR3: CASSSSGLSYNEQFF
D: TRBD2; J: TRBJ2-3; size: few; V: TRBV12-3/TRBV12-4; DNA: TGTGCCAGCAGTCTGCAGGAGGGTAGCGGGGGTACGCAGTATTTT; CDR3: CASSLQEGSGGTQYF
D: .; J: TRBJ1-2; size: many; V: TRBV12-3/TRBV12-4; DNA: TGTGCCAGCAGTTTCGAGGGATTCTATGGCTACACCTTC; CDR3: CASSFEGFYGYTF
D: .; J: TRBJ2-1; size: .; V: TRBV7-8; DNA: TGTGCCAGCGGTATACTATCCAATGAGCAGTTCTTC; CDR3: CASGILSNEQFF
D: TRBD1; J: TRBJ1-4; size: few; V: TRBV2; DNA: TGTGCCAGCAGTGGGACAGGCAGGGAAAAACTGTTTTTT; CDR3: CASSGTGREKLFF
D: .; J: TRBJ1-6; size: few; V: TRBV7-2; DNA: TGTGCCAGCAGCTTAATTTCTTCACCCCTCCACTTT; CDR3: CASSLISSPLHF